This entry concerns a single T cell receptor beta chain. These data come from a study of response to subunit inactivated influenza vaccine. V was cut by 8 bases and J by 5 bases, with 22 bases left in between. Looked up from germline, CDR1 is MDHEN and CDR2 is SYDVKM. The CDR3 consists of 15 residues. TCRdb re-derived calls from the RT-PCR reads in MiXCR, one entry per CDR3 protein. The table records about 170,000 distinct CDR3 sequences, 10% to 15% of them present only once. The sample was also reused in another study, on T cells expressing NK-cell markers. As that study records: Synthesis of TCR beta cDNA relied on 5'RACE template switching carrying UMIs. Of CD8+ T cells, 1.0-7.0% belonged to dominant NKG2C+ clonotypes in several donors.

This TCR came from a man aged 50-60 years who received an inactivated influenza vaccine. Source: CD8+ T cells sorted from PBMCs, taken about 12 days after vaccination. V and J are TRBV28 and TRBJ2-7; D may be TRBD2 (5 bases). CDR3 nucleotides: TGTGCCAGCGTTTTAGGAGGCCTGAGAGGGAACGAGCAGTACTTC. Translating gives CASVLGGLRGNEQYF.